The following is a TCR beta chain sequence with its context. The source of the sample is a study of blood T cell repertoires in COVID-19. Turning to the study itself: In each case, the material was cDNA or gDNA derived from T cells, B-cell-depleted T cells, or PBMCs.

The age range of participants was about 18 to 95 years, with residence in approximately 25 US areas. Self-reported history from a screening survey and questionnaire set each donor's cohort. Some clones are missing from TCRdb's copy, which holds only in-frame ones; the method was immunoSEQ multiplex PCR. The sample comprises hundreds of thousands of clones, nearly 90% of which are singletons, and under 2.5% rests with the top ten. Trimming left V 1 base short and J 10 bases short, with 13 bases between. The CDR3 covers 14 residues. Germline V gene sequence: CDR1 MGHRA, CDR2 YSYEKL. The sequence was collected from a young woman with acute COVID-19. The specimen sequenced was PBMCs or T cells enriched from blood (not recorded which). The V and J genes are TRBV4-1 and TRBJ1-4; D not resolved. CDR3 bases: TGCGCCAGCAGCCAAGTCCCGGCAGCGGGAAAACTGTTTTTT. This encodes CASSQVPAAGKLFF.